Listed here are 10 T cell receptor beta chains from one sample, sequenced in a study of beta chain features in type 1 diabetes. Expressed TCRB transcripts were sequenced because the entire RNA isolate underwent reverse transcription. The repertoire was sequenced with immunoSEQ multiplex PCR; TCRdb's copy has only in-frame clones and lacks some. Of about 140,000 clones in the sample, 10% were seen once. The sequenced sample consisted of naive CD4+ T cells from blood. Receptors originate from a young man in good health.

This clone was counted between two and nine times. J is TRBJ2-5 and V is TRBV10-3; possibly TRBD1 for D (8 bases). CDR1 is ENHRY and CDR2 is SYGVKD in the germline V gene. Deletions cut 2 bases from V and 6 bases from J, with 13 bases between. This CDR3 comprises 14 residues. CDR3 coding DNA: TGTGCCATCAGTGAGGTACAGGGGGGGAAGACCCAGTACTTC. Protein: CAISEVQGGKTQYF.

The CDR3 sequence is CAWSGGLVSWGYGYTF. For the CDR3, the DNA is TGTGCCTGGAGTGGAGGGCTGGTTAGCTGGGGATATGGCTACACCTTC. The chain recombines TRBV30 with TRBJ1-2; D gene uncertain. V was shortened by 1 base and J by 5 bases, with 20 bases between the two germline ends. The CDR3 sequence is 16 residues long. Per germline, CDR1 GTSNPN and CDR2 SVGIG (reference sequence).

This clone was seen only once. This rearrangement joins TRBV19 to TRBJ2-3, with 10 bases matching TRBD2. Germline lookup yields CDR1 LNHDA and CDR2 SQIVND (reference sequence). The CDR3 has 15 amino acids. The ends lost 0 bases at V and 6 bases at J; junction bases unmatched: 3. CDR3 nucleotide sequence: TGTGCCAGTAGTATAGAAACTAGCGGGAAGGATACGCAGTATTTT. Translation gives CASSIETSGKDTQYF.

V usage is TRBV30 and J usage is TRBJ1-4, with D hard to call. The CDR3 sequence is 14 residues long. Germline V gene sequence: CDR1 GTSNPN, CDR2 SVGIG (reference sequence). Between the trimmed V and J ends, which lost 1 base and 8 bases, there was a span of 14 bases. CDR3 in amino acids: CAWSGQSILEKLFF. Written as DNA, the CDR3 is TGTGCCTGGAGTGGGCAGTCGATATTGGAAAAACTGTTTTTT.

This clone was seen more than once but under ten times. The rearrangement uses TRBV19 and TRBJ1-1; maybe TRBD1 (5 bases). V lost 0 bases and J 4 bases, leaving 12 bases between the germline ends. The CDR3 runs to 15 residues. Germline V CDR1 and CDR2: LNHDA, SQIVND (reference sequence). In DNA, the CDR3 is TGTGCCAGTAGTATAGATTGGGGCCAGGGCACTGAAGCTTTCTTT. It codes for CASSIDWGQGTEAFF.

J is TRBJ2-2 and V is TRBV30; D is ambiguous. The CDR3 contains 11 residues. The ends were cut back, 8 bases at V and 6 bases at J, with 10 bases in the middle. Germline assignment: CDR1 GTSNPN and CDR2 SVGIG (reference sequence). The CDR3 bases are TGTGCCCGCTCAGAGGCCGGGGAGCTGTTTTTT. It is translated as CARSEAGELFF.

V and J are TRBV6-6 and TRBJ1-1; D ambiguous. There are 15 residues in the CDR3. V lost 4 bases and J lost 4, with 16 bases in between. Per germline, CDR1 MNHNY and CDR2 SVGAGI (reference sequence). The CDR3 sequence is CASSSAGGYITEAFF. The CDR3 DNA follows: TGTGCCAGCAGTTCGGCGGGAGGGTACATCACTGAAGCTTTCTTT.

This chain connects TRBV19 to TRBJ1-1; D not resolved. CDR1 and CDR2 from the germline V gene are LNHDA and SQIVND (reference sequence). This CDR3 contains 13 residues. V gave up 6 bases and J gave up 0 bases, with 8 bases separating them. CDR3 amino acids: CASRELVNTEAFF. The CDR3, as DNA: TGTGCCAGTAGGGAGCTAGTGAACACTGAAGCTTTCTTT.

The chain is built from TRBV7-9 and TRBJ2-5, with D possibly TRBD1 on 6 matching bases. The CDR3 is 15 residues long. Trimming shortened V by 5 bases and J by 0 bases, and 13 bases separated the two germline ends. Germline CDR1 and CDR2: SEHNR and FQNEAQ (reference sequence). CDR3 residues: CASSAGQSHQETQYF. The CDR3 nucleotides read TGTGCCAGCAGCGCCGGACAGAGCCACCAAGAGACCCAGTACTTC. Combining the CDR3 with reference TRBV7-9 and TRBJ2-5 gives the whole variable domain DTGVSQNPRHKITKRGQNVTFRCDPISEHNRLYWYRQTLGQGPEFLTYFQNEAQLEKSRLLSDRFSAERPKGSFSTLEIQRTEQGDSAMYLCASSAGQSHQETQYFGPGTRLLVL.

The gene calls are TRBV7-3 and TRBJ2-3; 7 positions match TRBD1. The CDR3 runs to 13 residues. Germline-derived CDR1 and CDR2 are SGHTA and FQGTGA. V shed 5 bases, J shed 6 bases, and the junction held 5 bases outside the gene matches. CDR3 sequence: CASSVQGKDTQYF. The DNA of the CDR3 is TGTGCCAGCAGCGTACAGGGGAAGGATACGCAGTATTTT.